This is a list of T cell receptor beta chains from one sample in a study of Graves' ophthalmopathy and Graves' hyperthyroidism. Via MiXCR, TCRdb re-called the multiplex PCR reads, giving one row per CDR3 protein. The sample consists of about 160,000 distinct CDR3 sequences, roughly two fifths of them appearing once. The sequencing input was peripheral blood. The receptors stem from a young man with Graves' ophthalmopathy. CDR3s include the opening cysteine and the closing phenylalanine or tryptophan. Each record gives: CDR3 protein, J gene, D gene, V gene. D genes are given only for firm matches.

CASSDRWVGQETQYF TRBJ2-5 - TRBV11-3
CASSSSDRSYTEAFF TRBJ1-1 - TRBV27
CSATSGVTSSYEQYF TRBJ2-7 TRBD2 TRBV20-1
CASSPPPGTSNPDGIQYF TRBJ2-4 TRBD2 TRBV18
CSAFLDRETYEQYF TRBJ2-7 TRBD1 TRBV20-1
CASSGRGVHEQYF TRBJ2-7 TRBD2 TRBV6-1
CASSVEKNTEAFF TRBJ1-1 - TRBV6-1
CASSLTLNQPQHF TRBJ1-5 - TRBV7-9
CASSHLPSGRQNTEAFF TRBJ1-1 - TRBV4-3
CASSPPGTGGGTQYF TRBJ2-5 TRBD1 TRBV28
CASSPGSGNTIYF TRBJ1-3 - TRBV27
CASSPPPGRTQYF TRBJ2-5 - TRBV7-2
CAIKAGGYGYTF TRBJ1-2 - TRBV10-3
CASSYEVDYGYTF TRBJ1-2 - TRBV6-5
CASSLGGGYTF TRBJ1-2 - TRBV28
CASSSRDRGGYTF TRBJ1-2 TRBD1 TRBV4-3
CASSTRMGQGIDTEAFF TRBJ1-1 TRBD1 TRBV12-3/TRBV12-4
CASSLRGTHQPQHF TRBJ1-5 - TRBV12-3/TRBV12-4